This T cell receptor (beta chain) is drawn from a study of T cell changes during pregnancy in multiple sclerosis. The repertoire was sequenced with immunoSEQ multiplex PCR; TCRdb's copy has only in-frame clones and lacks some. The data hold about 70,000 clones, with roughly 94% observed a single time. The CDR3 is 15 amino acids. CDR1 MNHEY and CDR2 SVGAGI come from the germline V gene. J gave up 3 bases and V 5 bases, and 10 bases lay outside the gene matches. Material: peripheral blood, obtained in the third trimester of pregnancy. The V call is TRBV6-5, the J call TRBJ2-7, with 7 bases matching TRBD1. This TCR derives from a female donor with multiple sclerosis, enrolled in a pregnancy study. The CDR3 protein is CASSPPGQLDYEQYF. CDR3 coding DNA: TGTGCCAGCAGTCCTCCGGGACAGTTAGACTACGAGCAGTACTTC.